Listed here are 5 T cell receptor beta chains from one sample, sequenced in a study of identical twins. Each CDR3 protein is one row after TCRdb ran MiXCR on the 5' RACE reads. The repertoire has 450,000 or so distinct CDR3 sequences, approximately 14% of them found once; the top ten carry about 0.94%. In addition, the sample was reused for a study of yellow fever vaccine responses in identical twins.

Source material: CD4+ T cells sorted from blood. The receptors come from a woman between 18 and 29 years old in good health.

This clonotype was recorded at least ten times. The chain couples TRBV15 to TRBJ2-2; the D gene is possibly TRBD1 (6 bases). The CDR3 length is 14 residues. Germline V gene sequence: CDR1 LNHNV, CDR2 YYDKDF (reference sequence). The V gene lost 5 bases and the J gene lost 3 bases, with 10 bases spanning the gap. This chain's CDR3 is CATSAQGYTGELFF. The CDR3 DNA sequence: TGTGCCACCAGCGCACAGGGTTACACCGGGGAGCTGTTTTTT.

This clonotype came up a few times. The CDR3 sequence is CASRLAGEQFF. For the CDR3, the DNA is TGTGCCAGCAGATTAGCGGGAGAGCAGTTCTTC. The chain has TRBV6-2 or TRBV6-3 and TRBJ2-1; TRBD2 matches 8 bases. After removal of 6 bases from V and 10 bases from J, the junction contained 2 bases not matched to a gene. The CDR3 runs 11 residues. Germline V gene lookup returns CDR1 MNHEY and CDR2 SVGEGT.

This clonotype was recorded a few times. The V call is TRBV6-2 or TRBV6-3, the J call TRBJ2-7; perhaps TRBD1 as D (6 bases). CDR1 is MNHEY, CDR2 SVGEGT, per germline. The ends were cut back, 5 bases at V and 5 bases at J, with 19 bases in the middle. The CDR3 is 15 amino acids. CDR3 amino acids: CASSRTDRVQHEQYF. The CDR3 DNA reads TGTGCCAGCAGTAGAACGGACAGAGTCCAACACGAGCAGTACTTC.

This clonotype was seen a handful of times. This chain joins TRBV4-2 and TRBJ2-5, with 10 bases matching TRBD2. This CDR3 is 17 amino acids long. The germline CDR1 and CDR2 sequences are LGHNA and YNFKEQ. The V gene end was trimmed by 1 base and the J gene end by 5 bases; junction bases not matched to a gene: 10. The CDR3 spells CASSQVKSGLAAETQYF. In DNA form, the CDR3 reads TGTGCCAGCAGCCAAGTAAAGTCAGGACTAGCGGCGGAGACCCAGTACTTC.

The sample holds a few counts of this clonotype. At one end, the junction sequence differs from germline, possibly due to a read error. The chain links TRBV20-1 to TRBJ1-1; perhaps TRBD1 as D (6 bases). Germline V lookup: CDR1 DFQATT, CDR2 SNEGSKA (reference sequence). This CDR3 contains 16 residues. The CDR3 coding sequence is TGCTGTGCTAGAGACGGGACACGGACCATGAACACTGAAGCTTTCTTT. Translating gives CCARDGTRTMNTEAFF.